These 5 T cell receptor beta chains were all obtained from the same sample, sequenced in a study of cytomegalovirus exposure and HLA in healthy donors. Both 60 Vbeta primers and 13 Jbeta primers went into the PCR. The assay was immunoSEQ multiplex PCR, and TCRdb's table has in-frame clones only and misses some. The sample lists about 120,000 clones, approximately 87% seen once, with around 18% in the top ten. The sequenced sample was PBMCs. The receptors here all came from a man aged 18-30 years in good health and CMV-seropositive.

The chain combines TRBV18 with TRBJ2-1, with D perhaps matching TRBD1 (5 bases). Trimming shortened V by 2 bases and J by 3 bases, and 8 bases separated the two germline ends. CDR1 is KGHSH and CDR2 is LQKENI in the germline V gene. CDR3 length equals 14 residues. The CDR3 DNA follows: TGTGCCAGCTCACCAGGGGCCAACTACAATGAGCAGTTCTTC. The encoded protein is CASSPGANYNEQFF.

The chain links TRBV6-6 to TRBJ1-3; possibly TRBD1 for D (5 bases). The V end lost 5 bases, the J end lost 2 bases, and 10 bases lay between the germline ends. Germline CDR1 is MNHNY and CDR2 is SVGAGI (reference sequence). The CDR3 has 14 residues. The CDR3 protein is CASSDRGAGNTIYF. CDR3 DNA sequence: TGTGCCAGCAGTGACCGGGGGGCTGGAAACACCATATATTTT.

CDR3 DNA: TGCGCCAGCAGCTTACCCATTACAAGAGGGACTGAAGCTTTCTTT. It codes for CASSLPITRGTEAFF. The genes are TRBV5-1 and TRBJ1-1, with D uncertain. In germline, CDR1 is SGHRS, CDR2 YFSETQ. The germline V and J ends were trimmed by 2 bases and 5 bases, with 16 bases remaining between them. This CDR3 is 15 amino acids long. Drawing the rest from reference TRBV5-1 and TRBJ1-1, the complete variable domain is KAGVTQTPRYLIKTRGQQVTLSCSPISGHRSVSWYQQTPGQGLQFLFEYFSETQRNKGNFPGRFSGRQFSNSRSEMNVSTLELGDSALYLCASSLPITRGTEAFFGQGTRLTVV.

The rearrangement joins TRBV4-1 to TRBJ1-1, with D possibly being TRBD1 (5 bases). The V gene's germline CDR1 is MGHRA and CDR2 YSYEKL. This CDR3 has 18 amino acids. The V gene lost 3 bases and the J gene lost 1 base, with 21 bases spanning the gap. The CDR3 sequence: CASSHLARGSMGNTEAFF. For the CDR3, the DNA is TGCGCCAGCAGCCACCTTGCTAGGGGTTCGATGGGGAACACTGAAGCTTTCTTT.

V gene TRBV9 combines with J gene TRBJ2-1; D is unresolved. Between the trimmed V and J ends, which lost 3 bases and 3 bases, there was a span of 4 bases. The germline V gene has CDR1 SGDLS and CDR2 YYNGEE. The CDR3 is made up of 12 amino acids. Here the CDR3 DNA reads TGTGCCAGCAGCGCCGGCTACAATGAGCAGTTCTTC. Its protein product is CASSAGYNEQFF.